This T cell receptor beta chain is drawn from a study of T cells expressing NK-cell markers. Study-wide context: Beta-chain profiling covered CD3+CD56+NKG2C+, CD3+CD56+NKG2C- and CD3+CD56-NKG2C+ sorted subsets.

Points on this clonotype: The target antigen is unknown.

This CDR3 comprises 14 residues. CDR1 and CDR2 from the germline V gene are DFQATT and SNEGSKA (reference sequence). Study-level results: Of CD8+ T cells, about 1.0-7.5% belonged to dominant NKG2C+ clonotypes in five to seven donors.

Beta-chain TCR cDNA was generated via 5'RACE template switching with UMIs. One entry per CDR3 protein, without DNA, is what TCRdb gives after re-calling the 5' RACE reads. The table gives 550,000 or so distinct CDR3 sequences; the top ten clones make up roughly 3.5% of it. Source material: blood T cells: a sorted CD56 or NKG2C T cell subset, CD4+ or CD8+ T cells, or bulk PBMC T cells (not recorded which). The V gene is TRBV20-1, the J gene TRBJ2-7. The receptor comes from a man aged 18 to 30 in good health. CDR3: CSASVGSRLDEQYF.